Each of the 5 T cell receptor beta chains below was sequenced from the same sample in a study of early T cells in non-severe SARS-CoV-2 infection. TCRdb used MiXCR to reprocess the 5' RACE reads, holding one entry per CDR3 protein. The sample consists of about 70,000 distinct CDR3 sequences, under 15% of them appearing once. Material for sequencing was whole blood. These receptors all come from an adult who was a healthcare worker with PCR-confirmed SARS-CoV-2 infection or an uninfected control (not recorded which).

This clonotype has ten or more counts. This chain uses TRBV27 with TRBJ2-1; D is undetermined. The germline V and J ends were trimmed by 8 bases and 9 bases, with 26 bases remaining between them. This CDR3 contains 16 residues. Germline loops: CDR1 MNHEY, CDR2 SMNVEV (reference sequence). Written as DNA, the CDR3 is TGTGCCAGCCAAACCCGTCCACCAAACCATGCCGGTGAGCAGTTCTTC. Amino acid sequence: CASQTRPPNHAGEQFF.

This clonotype was seen ten or more times. This chain connects TRBV18 to TRBJ2-5, with D perhaps TRBD2 (7 bases). Per the germline V gene, CDR1 is KGHSH and CDR2 is LQKENI. This CDR3 comprises 15 residues. V was pared by 3 bases and J by 1 base, with 12 bases between. The DNA of the CDR3 is TGTGCCAGCTCACCTGGACTAGGGGGCCAAGAGACCCAGTACTTC. Amino acid sequence: CASSPGLGGQETQYF. The whole variable domain, filled in from reference TRBV18 and TRBJ2-5, reads NAGVMQNPRHLVRRRGQEARLRCSPMKGHSHVYWYRQLPEEGLKFMVYLQKENIIDESGMPKERFSAEFPKEGPSILRIQQVVRGDSAAYFCASSPGLGGQETQYFGPGTRLLVL.

This clonotype was counted many times. The V gene is TRBV30, the J gene TRBJ1-1, with D perhaps TRBD1 (6 bases). CDR1 GTSNPN and CDR2 SVGIG come from the germline V gene (reference sequence). The CDR3 loop spans 15 amino acids. V was cut by 0 bases and J by 3 bases, with 14 bases left in between. The CDR3 DNA sequence: TGTGCCTGGAGTGTACTTGGGGGGCTGGACACTGAAGCTTTCTTT. Encoded protein: CAWSVLGGLDTEAFF.

This clonotype was recorded many times. This chain joins TRBV27 and TRBJ2-1; D is possibly TRBD1 (6 bases). CDR3 length: 13 amino acids. Between the trimmed V and J ends, which lost 7 bases and 3 bases, there was a span of 10 bases. CDR1 MNHEY and CDR2 SMNVEV come from the germline V gene (reference sequence). The CDR3 DNA sequence: TGTGCCAGCAAGGAACAGGGCTACAATGAGCAGTTCTTC. Amino acid sequence: CASKEQGYNEQFF.

The rearrangement links TRBV29-1 to TRBJ1-2, with D maybe TRBD1 (5 bases). Germline V gene lookup returns CDR1 SQVTM and CDR2 ANQGSEA. This CDR3 comprises 12 residues. The ends were cut back, 7 bases at V and 5 bases at J, with 14 bases in the middle. The CDR3 DNA is TGCAGCGCCCTGATGGGGGTTTATGGCTACACCTTC. It translates to CSALMGVYGYTF.